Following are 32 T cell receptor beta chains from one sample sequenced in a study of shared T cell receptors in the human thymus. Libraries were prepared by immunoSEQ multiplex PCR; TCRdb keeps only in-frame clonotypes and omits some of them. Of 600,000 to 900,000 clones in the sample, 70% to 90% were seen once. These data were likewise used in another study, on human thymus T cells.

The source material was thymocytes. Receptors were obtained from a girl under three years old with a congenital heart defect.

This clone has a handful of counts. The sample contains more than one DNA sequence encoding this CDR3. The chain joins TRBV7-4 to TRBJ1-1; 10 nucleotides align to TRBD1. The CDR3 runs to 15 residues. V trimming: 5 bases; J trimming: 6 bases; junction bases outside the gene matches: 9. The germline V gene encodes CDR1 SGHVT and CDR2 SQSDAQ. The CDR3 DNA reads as TGTGCCAGCAGCGGGTGGACAGGGGGGAGGCCTGAAGCTTTCTTT. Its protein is CASSGWTGGRPEAFF.

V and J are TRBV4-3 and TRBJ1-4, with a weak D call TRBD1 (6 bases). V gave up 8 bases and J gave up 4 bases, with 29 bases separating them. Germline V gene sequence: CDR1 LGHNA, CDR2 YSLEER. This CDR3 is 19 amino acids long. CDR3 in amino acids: CASRPRGKVGEGHNEKLFF. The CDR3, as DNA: TGCGCCAGCCGGCCCAGGGGAAAGGTTGGTGAAGGCCATAATGAAAAACTGTTTTTT.

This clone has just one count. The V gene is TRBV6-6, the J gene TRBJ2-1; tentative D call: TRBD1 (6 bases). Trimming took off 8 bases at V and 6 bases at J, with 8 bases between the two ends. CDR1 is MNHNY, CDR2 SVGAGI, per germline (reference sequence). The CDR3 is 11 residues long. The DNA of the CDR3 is TGTGCCAGCGAAGGGGGCAATGAGCAGTTCTTC. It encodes CASEGGNEQFF.

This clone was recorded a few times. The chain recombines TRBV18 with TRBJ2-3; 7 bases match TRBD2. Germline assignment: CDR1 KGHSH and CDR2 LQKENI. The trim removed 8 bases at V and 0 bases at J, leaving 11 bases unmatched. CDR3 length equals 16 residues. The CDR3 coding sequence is TGTGCCAGCGATCGTCGGGGGGACCCTAGCACAGATACGCAGTATTTT. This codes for CASDRRGDPSTDTQYF.

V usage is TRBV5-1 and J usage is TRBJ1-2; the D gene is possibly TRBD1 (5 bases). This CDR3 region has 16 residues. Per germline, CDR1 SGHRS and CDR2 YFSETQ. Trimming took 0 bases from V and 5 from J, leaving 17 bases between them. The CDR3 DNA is TGCGCCAGCAGCTTGGACTCAGACAGTTTGAGGTATGGCTACACCTTC. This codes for CASSLDSDSLRYGYTF.

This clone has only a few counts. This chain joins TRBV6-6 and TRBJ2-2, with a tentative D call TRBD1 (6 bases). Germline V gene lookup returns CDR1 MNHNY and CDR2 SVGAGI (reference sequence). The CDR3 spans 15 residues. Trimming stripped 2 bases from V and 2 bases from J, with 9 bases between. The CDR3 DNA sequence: TGTGCCAGCAGTTACGAGACAGGCAACACCGGGGAGCTGTTTTTT. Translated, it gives CASSYETGNTGELFF.

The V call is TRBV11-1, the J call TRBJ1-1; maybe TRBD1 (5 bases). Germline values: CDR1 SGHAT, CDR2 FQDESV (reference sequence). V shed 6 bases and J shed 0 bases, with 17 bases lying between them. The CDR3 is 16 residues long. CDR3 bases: TGTGCCAGCAGACGACAGCTCCAGAAAATGAACACTGAAGCTTTCTTT. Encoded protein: CASRRQLQKMNTEAFF.

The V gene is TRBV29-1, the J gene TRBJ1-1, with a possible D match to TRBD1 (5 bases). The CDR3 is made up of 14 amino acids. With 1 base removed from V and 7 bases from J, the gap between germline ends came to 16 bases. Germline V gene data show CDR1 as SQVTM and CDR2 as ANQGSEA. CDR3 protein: CSVEGGGVWFEAFF. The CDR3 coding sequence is TGCAGCGTTGAAGGGGGAGGGGTCTGGTTTGAAGCTTTCTTT.

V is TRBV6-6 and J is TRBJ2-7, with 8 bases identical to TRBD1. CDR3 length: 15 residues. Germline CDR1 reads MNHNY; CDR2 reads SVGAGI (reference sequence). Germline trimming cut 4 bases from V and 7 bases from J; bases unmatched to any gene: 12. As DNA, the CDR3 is TGTGCCAGCAGTTGGGAAAGGACAGGGATTTGTGAGCAGTACTTC. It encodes CASSWERTGICEQYF.

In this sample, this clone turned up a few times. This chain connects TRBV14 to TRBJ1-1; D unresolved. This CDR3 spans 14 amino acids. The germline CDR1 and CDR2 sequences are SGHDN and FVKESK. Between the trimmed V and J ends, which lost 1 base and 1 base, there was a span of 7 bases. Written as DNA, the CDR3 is TGTGCCAGCAGCCAAGTTACGGGGAACACTGAAGCTTTCTTT. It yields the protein CASSQVTGNTEAFF.

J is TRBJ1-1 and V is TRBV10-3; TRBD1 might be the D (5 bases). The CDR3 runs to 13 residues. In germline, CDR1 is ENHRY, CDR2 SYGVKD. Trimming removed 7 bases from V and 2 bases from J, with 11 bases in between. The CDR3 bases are TGTGCCATCAATGGGGGGAGCAACACTGAAGCTTTCTTT. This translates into CAINGGSNTEAFF.

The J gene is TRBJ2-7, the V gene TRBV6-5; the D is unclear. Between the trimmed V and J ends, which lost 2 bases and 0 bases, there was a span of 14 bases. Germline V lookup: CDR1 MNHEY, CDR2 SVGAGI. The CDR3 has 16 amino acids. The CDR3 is CASSYRGEMSSYEQYF. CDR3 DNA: TGTGCCAGCAGTTACAGAGGCGAAATGAGCTCCTACGAGCAGTACTTC.

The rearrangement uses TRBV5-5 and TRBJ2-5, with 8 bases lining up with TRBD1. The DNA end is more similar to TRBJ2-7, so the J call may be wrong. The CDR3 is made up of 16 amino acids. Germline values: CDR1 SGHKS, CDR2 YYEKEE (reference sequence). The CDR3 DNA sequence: TGTGCCAGCAGCTTGGGGGACAGGTATCACTCCTACGAGCAGTACTTC. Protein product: CASSLGDRYHSYEQYF.

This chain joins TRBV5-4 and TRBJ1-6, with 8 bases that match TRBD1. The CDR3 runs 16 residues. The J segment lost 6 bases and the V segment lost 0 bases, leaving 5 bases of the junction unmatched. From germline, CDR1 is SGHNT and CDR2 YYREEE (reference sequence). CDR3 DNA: TGTGCCAGCAGCTTGGGGGGGGGACAGGCTAATTCACCCCTCCACTTT. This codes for CASSLGGGQANSPLHF. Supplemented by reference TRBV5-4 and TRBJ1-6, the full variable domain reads ETGVTQSPTHLIKTRGQQVTLRCSSQSGHNTVSWYQQALGQGPQFIFQYYREEENGRGNFPPRFSGLQFPNYSSELNVNALELDDSALYLCASSLGGGQANSPLHFGNGTRLTVT.

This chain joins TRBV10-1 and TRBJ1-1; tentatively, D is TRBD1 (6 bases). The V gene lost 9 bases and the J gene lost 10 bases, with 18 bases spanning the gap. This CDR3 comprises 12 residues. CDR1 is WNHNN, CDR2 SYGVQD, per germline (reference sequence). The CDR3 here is CARQQIDRRAFF. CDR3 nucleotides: TGCGCCAGGCAGCAGATAGACAGGAGAGCTTTCTTT.

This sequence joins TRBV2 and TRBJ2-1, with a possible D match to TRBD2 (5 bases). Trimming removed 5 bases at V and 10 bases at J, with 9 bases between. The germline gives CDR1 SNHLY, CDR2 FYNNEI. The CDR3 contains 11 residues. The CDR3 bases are TGTGCCAGCAGTAGAACGGGGGAGCAGTTCTTC. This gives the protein CASSRTGEQFF.

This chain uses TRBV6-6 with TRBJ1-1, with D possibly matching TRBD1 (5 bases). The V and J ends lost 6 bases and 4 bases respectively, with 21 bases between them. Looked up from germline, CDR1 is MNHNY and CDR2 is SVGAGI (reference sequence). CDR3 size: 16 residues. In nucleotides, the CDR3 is TGTGCCAGCAGAAATTCGACCTTCTCTCAGGGCACTGAAGCTTTCTTT. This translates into CASRNSTFSQGTEAFF.

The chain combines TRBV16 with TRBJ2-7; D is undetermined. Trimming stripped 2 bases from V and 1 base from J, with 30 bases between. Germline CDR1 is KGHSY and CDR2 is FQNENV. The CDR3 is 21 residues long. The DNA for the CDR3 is TGTGCCAGCAGCCAAGTTTCGCCCTCCGCCATACTCTCGGAGACTTCCTACGAGCAGTACTTC. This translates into CASSQVSPSAILSETSYEQYF.

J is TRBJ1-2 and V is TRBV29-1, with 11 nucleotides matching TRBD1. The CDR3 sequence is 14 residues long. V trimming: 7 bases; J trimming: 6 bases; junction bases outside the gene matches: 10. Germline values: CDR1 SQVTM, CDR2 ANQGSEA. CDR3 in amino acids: CSASTGQGVHGYTF. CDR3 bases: TGCAGCGCCTCCACGGGACAGGGGGTGCATGGCTACACCTTC. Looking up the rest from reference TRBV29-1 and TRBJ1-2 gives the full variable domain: SAVISQKPSRDICQRGTSLTIQCQVDSQVTMMFWYRQQPGQSLTLIATANQGSEATYESGFVIDKFPISRPNLTFSTLTVSNMSPEDSSIYLCSASTGQGVHGYTFGSGTRLTVV.

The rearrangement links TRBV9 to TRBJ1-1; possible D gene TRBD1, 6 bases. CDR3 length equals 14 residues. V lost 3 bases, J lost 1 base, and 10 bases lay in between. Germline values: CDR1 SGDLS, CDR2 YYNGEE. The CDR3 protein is CASSAYRENTEAFF. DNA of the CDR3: TGTGCCAGCAGCGCCTACAGGGAGAACACTGAAGCTTTCTTT.

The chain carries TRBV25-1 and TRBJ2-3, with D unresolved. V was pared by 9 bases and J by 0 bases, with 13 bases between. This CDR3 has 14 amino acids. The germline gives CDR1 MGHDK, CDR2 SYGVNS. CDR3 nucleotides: TGTGCCAGACTTTGGAGACCTAGCACAGATACGCAGTATTTT. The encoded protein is CARLWRPSTDTQYF.

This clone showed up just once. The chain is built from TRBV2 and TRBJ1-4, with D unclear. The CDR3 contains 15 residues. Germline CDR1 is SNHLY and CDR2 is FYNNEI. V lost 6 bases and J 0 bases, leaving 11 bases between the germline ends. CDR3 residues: CASRAARATNEKLFF. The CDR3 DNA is TGTGCCAGCAGGGCGGCCCGTGCAACTAATGAAAAACTGTTTTTT.

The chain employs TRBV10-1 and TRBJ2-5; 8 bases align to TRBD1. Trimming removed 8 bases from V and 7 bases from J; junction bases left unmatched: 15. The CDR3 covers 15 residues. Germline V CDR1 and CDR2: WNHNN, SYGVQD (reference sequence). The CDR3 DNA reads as TGCGCCAGCCCCAGAAGACAGGGGACGTCCGGGACCCAGTACTTC. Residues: CASPRRQGTSGTQYF.

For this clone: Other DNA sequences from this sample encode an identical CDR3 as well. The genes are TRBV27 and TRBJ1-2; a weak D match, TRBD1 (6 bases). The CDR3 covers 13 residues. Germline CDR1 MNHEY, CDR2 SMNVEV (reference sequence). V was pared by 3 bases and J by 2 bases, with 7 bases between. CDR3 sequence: CASSLTGNYGYTF. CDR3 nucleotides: TGTGCCAGCAGTTTGACAGGCAACTATGGCTACACCTTC.

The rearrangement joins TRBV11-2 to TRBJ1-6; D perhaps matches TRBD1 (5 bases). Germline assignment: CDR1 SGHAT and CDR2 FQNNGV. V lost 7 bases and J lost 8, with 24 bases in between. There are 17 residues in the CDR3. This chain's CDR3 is CASTLPRGHTDDSPLHF. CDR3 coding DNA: TGTGCCAGCACCCTACCGCGCGGACATACCGACGATTCACCCCTCCACTTT.

This CDR3 reads CASGPGTVQTRNYGYTF. As DNA, the CDR3 is TGCGCCAGCGGACCAGGGACAGTCCAAACCCGGAACTATGGCTACACCTTC. This chain uses TRBV5-1 with TRBJ1-2, with 7 bases matching TRBD1. This CDR3 has 17 amino acids. Germline trimming cut 7 bases from V and 2 bases from J; bases unmatched to any gene: 17. Germline CDR1 SGHRS, CDR2 YFSETQ.

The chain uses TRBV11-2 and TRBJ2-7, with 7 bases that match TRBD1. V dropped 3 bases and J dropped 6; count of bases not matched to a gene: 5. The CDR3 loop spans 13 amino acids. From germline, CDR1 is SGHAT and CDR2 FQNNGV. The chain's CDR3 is CASSFGTVIEQYF. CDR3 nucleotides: TGTGCCAGCAGCTTCGGGACAGTAATCGAGCAGTACTTC.

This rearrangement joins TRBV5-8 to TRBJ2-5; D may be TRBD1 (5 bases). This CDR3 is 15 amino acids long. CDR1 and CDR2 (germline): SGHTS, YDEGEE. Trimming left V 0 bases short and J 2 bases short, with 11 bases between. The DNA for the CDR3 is TGTGCCAGCAGCTTGGACCTGCAGGGTCAAGAGACCCAGTACTTC. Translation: CASSLDLQGQETQYF.

CDR3 nucleotides: TGTGCCATCAGACCGTGGGGGGTTAACGAGCAGTACTTC. As protein: CAIRPWGVNEQYF. V and J are TRBV10-3 and TRBJ2-7; maybe TRBD2 (6 bases). V shed 6 bases and J shed 5 bases, with 14 bases lying between them. Germline-derived CDR1 and CDR2 are ENHRY and SYGVKD. The CDR3 totals 13 residues.

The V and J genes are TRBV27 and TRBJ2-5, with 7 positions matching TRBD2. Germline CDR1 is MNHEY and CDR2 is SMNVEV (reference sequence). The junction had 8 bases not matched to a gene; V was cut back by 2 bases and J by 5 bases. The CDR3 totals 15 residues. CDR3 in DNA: TGTGCCAGCAGTTTAAGACTAGCCTACTGGGAGACCCAGTACTTC. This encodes CASSLRLAYWETQYF.

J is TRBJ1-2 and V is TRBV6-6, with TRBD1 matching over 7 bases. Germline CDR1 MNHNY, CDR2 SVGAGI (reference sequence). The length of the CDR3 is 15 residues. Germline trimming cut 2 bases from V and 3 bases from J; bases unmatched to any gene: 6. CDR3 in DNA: TGTGCCAGCAGTTACCTACCACAGGGGCACTATGGCTACACCTTC. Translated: CASSYLPQGHYGYTF.

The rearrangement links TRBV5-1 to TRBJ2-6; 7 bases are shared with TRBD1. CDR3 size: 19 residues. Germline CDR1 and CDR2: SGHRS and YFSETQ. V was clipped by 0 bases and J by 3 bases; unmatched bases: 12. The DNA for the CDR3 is TGCGCCAGCAGCTTGGCCATAGGGGCGGACAGGAGTGGGGCCAACGTCCTGACTTTC. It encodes CASSLAIGADRSGANVLTF.